This record concerns one T cell receptor beta chain sequence. The V segment lost 1 base and the J segment 8 bases; nucleotides outside the gene matches: 6. CDR1 MNHEY and CDR2 SMNVEV come from the germline V gene (reference sequence). CDR3 length: 15 amino acids. Method: immunoSEQ multiplex PCR; TCRdb's copy keeps in-frame clones and lacks some. The repertoire holds a few hundred thousand clones, with 89% as singletons. These data are taken from a study of blood T cell repertoires in COVID-19. On the study more broadly: Acute and convalescent COVID-19 specimens originated in the United States, Italy and Spain. T cells, B-cell-depleted T cells, or PBMCs supplied cDNA or gDNA.

The rearrangement uses TRBV27 and TRBJ1-4; 8 nucleotides align to TRBD1. This clonotype originated in a man in his forties with acute or convalescent COVID-19. The sample comprised peripheral blood. The CDR3 DNA reads TGTGCCAGCAGTTTATATGGACAGGGTAACGAAAAACTGTTTTTT. The encoded protein is CASSLYGQGNEKLFF.